The source of this TCR beta chain is a study of T cells in Graves' hyperthyroidism and ophthalmopathy. As regards this clonotype: One end of the junction varies from germline; a read error may be responsible.

The CDR3 consists of 14 residues. Looked up from germline, CDR1 is MGHDK and CDR2 is SYGVNS. The source material, RNA transcripts, was used to amplify TCR beta CDR3 regions. First-round RT-PCR with HTBI primers amplified the TCR CDR3 region. In TCRdb, the multiplex PCR reads were re-called with MiXCR into one record per CDR3 protein. The sample has 350,000 to 450,000 distinct CDR3 sequences; approximately 18% are singletons. The sequenced sample consisted of blood. The chain combines TRBV25-1 with TRBJ2-7; tentative D call: TRBD1 (6 bases). The receptor was isolated from a woman under 40 with Graves' hyperthyroidism that later progressed to Graves' ophthalmopathy. The CDR3 DNA follows: TGTGCCAGCGGTGACCGTGGGGACACCTACGAGCAGTACTTC. Residues: CASGDRGDTYEQYF.